This T cell receptor (beta chain) stems from a study of blood T cells in healthy people across ages. Study-wide findings and caveats: Investigators viewed diversity estimates from one million T cells as underestimates, the study reported.

Using a J-beta primer mix together with a sample-barcoded 5' primer, a second PCR was run for roughly 7 to 12 cycles. Tags on each cDNA molecule came from a template-switch adaptor with 12 random nucleotides. TCRdb independently ran MiXCR on the 5' RACE reads; one entry per CDR3 protein. This sample yields about 810,000 distinct CDR3 sequences, of which 35% to 40% are seen a single time; 10% to 15% belongs to the top ten. Germline lookup yields CDR1 SGHRS and CDR2 YFSETQ. The CDR3 spans 14 residues. Comments on this clonotype: The antigen remains undetermined. One end of the junction does not line up with germline, which may come from a read error.

This chain joins TRBV5-1 and TRBJ2-1, with D tentatively TRBD1 (6 bases). Gene TRBJ2-7 matches the end of the DNA better, so the J call may be wrong. This clonotype was obtained from a man between 18 and 29 years old in good health. The sequenced sample was blood. In DNA, the CDR3 is TGCGCCAACAGCACAACAGGGTATTGGAATGAGCAGTACTTC. Protein: CANSTTGYWNEQYF.